Each of the 15 T cell receptor beta chains below was sequenced from the same sample in a study of T cells in Graves' hyperthyroidism and ophthalmopathy. Authors of the study amplified TCR beta CDR3 regions from RNA transcripts. Primed by the HTBI set, a first-round RT-PCR was run on the TCR CDR3. TCRdb redid the calling of the multiplex PCR reads with MiXCR, one entry per CDR3 protein. Among about 360,000 distinct CDR3 sequences listed, less than 15% were seen once. The sequenced material came from blood. The source is a woman under 30 with Graves' hyperthyroidism.

This clonotype has at least ten counts. The CDR3 bases are TGTGCCAGCAGTTCCCTAAGCGGGGAATACCAAGAGACCCAGTACTTC. Translating it yields CASSSLSGEYQETQYF. This chain links TRBV28 with TRBJ2-5; 7 bases agree with TRBD2. Germline V gene lookup returns CDR1 MDHEN and CDR2 SYDVKM. The CDR3 spans 16 residues. V lost 4 bases and J lost 0; bases outside the gene matches: 8.

This clonotype has only a few counts. The CDR3, as DNA: TGTGCCAGCAGTTTAAGACGGTTGACCACTGAAGCTTTCTTT. Protein product: CASSLRRLTTEAFF. This rearrangement joins TRBV27 to TRBJ1-1; D remains unclear. The CDR3 runs 14 residues. CDR1 is MNHEY, CDR2 SMNVEV, per germline (reference sequence). Trimming removed 2 bases at V and 4 bases at J, with 11 bases between.

The chain links TRBV7-3 to TRBJ2-2; D uncertain. CDR3 length: 14 residues. Trimming pared 5 bases from V and 0 bases from J, leaving 7 bases between. Germline values: CDR1 SGHTA, CDR2 FQGTGA. CDR3 residues: CASSPGSNTGELFF. The CDR3, as DNA: TGTGCCAGCAGCCCGGGCTCGAACACCGGGGAGCTGTTTTTT.

The sample holds many counts of this clonotype. This chain connects TRBV2 to TRBJ2-7; perhaps TRBD2 as D (5 bases). CDR3 size: 12 residues. V dropped 6 bases and J dropped 4 bases, with 10 bases sitting between them. The germline gives CDR1 SNHLY, CDR2 FYNNEI. The CDR3 DNA sequence: TGTGCCAGCAGAGGACTCTCGTACGAGCAGTACTTC. As protein: CASRGLSYEQYF.

This clonotype was observed a few times. The V and J genes are TRBV2 and TRBJ1-3; D remains unclear. The CDR3 consists of 15 residues. The V end was cut by 0 bases, the J end by 2 bases, with 8 bases between. Germline V CDR1 and CDR2: SNHLY, FYNNEI. The CDR3, as DNA: TGTGCCAGCAGTGAAGCAGCGGCCCCTGGAAACACCATATATTTT. It codes for CASSEAAAPGNTIYF. The full variable domain, with the rest looked up from reference TRBV2 and TRBJ1-3, is EPEVTQTPSHQVTQMGQEVILRCVPISNHLYFYWYRQILGQKVEFLVSFYNNEISEKSEIFDDQFSVERPDGSNFTLKIRSTKLEDSAMYFCASSEAAAPGNTIYFGEGSWLTVV.

This clonotype was counted many times. The rearrangement links TRBV7-2 to TRBJ1-5; D is unresolved. The V gene lost 2 bases and the J gene lost 7 bases, with 9 bases spanning the gap. The germline CDR1 and CDR2 sequences are SGHTA and FQGNSA. The CDR3 has 13 residues. This chain's CDR3 is CASSLTGGQPQHF. The CDR3 DNA follows: TGTGCCAGCAGCTTAACGGGAGGCCAGCCCCAGCATTTT.

This clonotype occurred many times. The chain carries TRBV2 and TRBJ1-5; D remains unclear. The CDR3 consists of 13 residues. V shed 9 bases and J shed 0 bases, with 9 bases lying between them. Germline V lookup: CDR1 SNHLY, CDR2 FYNNEI. The CDR3 sequence is CARGNYSNQPQHF. The CDR3 nucleotides read TGTGCCAGAGGTAATTATAGCAATCAGCCCCAGCATTTT.

This clonotype appeared a single time. A much larger clone differs from this one at a single base, so this may be a read error. V gene TRBV28 combines with J gene TRBJ1-5, with D maybe TRBD1 (6 bases). Germline V CDR1 and CDR2: MDHEN, SYDVKM. The CDR3 contains 17 residues. V lost 8 bases and J lost 7, with 27 bases in between. The CDR3: CASGVDRVAGTRQPQHF. The CDR3 DNA reads as TGTGCCAGCGGTGTGGACAGAGTTGCCGGGACACGCCAGCCCCAGCATTTT.

This clonotype has at least ten counts. V usage is TRBV7-9 and J usage is TRBJ1-1; D call uncertain. V was trimmed by 1 base and J by 8 bases, leaving 8 bases between them. CDR1 and CDR2 from the germline V gene are SEHNR and FQNEAQ (reference sequence). This CDR3 region has 12 residues. The CDR3 nucleotides read TGTGCCAGCAGCTTAGATAGGATAGAAGCTTTCTTT. It encodes CASSLDRIEAFF.

Many counts were recorded for this clonotype. CDR3 residues: CASSPFRGANSYEQYF. The CDR3 nucleotides are TGTGCCAGTAGTCCATTCCGGGGGGCTAACTCCTACGAGCAGTACTTC. The chain recombines TRBV19 with TRBJ2-7, with D perhaps TRBD2 (7 bases). This CDR3 contains 16 residues. Germline lookup yields CDR1 LNHDA and CDR2 SQIVND (reference sequence). Between the trimmed V and J ends, which lost 5 bases and 0 bases, there was a span of 17 bases. Complete variable domain (other parts from reference TRBV19 and TRBJ2-7): DGGITQSPKYLFRKEGQNVTLSCEQNLNHDAMYWYRQDPGQGLRLIYYSQIVNDFQKGDIAEGYSVSREKKESFPLTVTSAQKNPTAFYLCASSPFRGANSYEQYFGPGTRLTVT.

This clonotype was found many times. The chain joins TRBV12-3 or TRBV12-4 to TRBJ1-5; a possible D gene is TRBD1 (5 bases). The V and J ends lost 6 bases and 9 bases respectively, with 12 bases between them. The CDR3 contains 12 residues. CDR3 coding DNA: TGTGCCAGCAGCCCAGGGTGGGGGCCCCAGCATTTT. It specifies CASSPGWGPQHF.

This sequence joins TRBV20-1 and TRBJ1-5; D uncertain. Between the trimmed V and J ends, which lost 5 bases and 8 bases, there was a span of 22 bases. The CDR3 sequence is 15 residues long. Germline values: CDR1 DFQATT, CDR2 SNEGSKA (reference sequence). CDR3 bases: TGCAGTGCTCCCCTGGGCCTCGCCGAAACCAAGCCCCAGCATTTT. Protein sequence: CSAPLGLAETKPQHF.

This clonotype occurred a few times. The chain recombines TRBV7-2 with TRBJ2-1, with unresolved D. Per the germline V gene, CDR1 is SGHTA and CDR2 is FQGNSA. Trimming took off 5 bases at V and 12 bases at J, with 20 bases between the two ends. The CDR3 contains 14 residues. CDR3 residues: CASSNQGPPEVQFF. The CDR3 DNA reads TGTGCCAGCAGCAACCAAGGACCTCCCGAGGTGCAGTTCTTC.

The rearrangement uses TRBV6-1 and TRBJ1-2; TRBD1 is a possible D gene (5 bases). Germline V gene sequence: CDR1 MNHNS, CDR2 SASEGT. The V gene lost 8 bases and the J gene lost 4 bases, with 14 bases spanning the gap. CDR3 size: 13 residues. CDR3 in amino acids: CASGTGNFYGYTF. CDR3 in DNA: TGTGCCAGCGGAACAGGCAACTTCTATGGCTACACCTTC.

This clonotype has at least ten counts. The J gene is TRBJ1-5, the V gene TRBV20-1; D remains unclear. This CDR3 is built from 14 residues. Looked up from germline, CDR1 is DFQATT and CDR2 is SNEGSKA (reference sequence). The V and J ends lost 6 bases and 3 bases respectively, with 15 bases between them. The CDR3 DNA is TGCAGTGCAAAGCTTATTGGTATCAATCAGCCCCAGCATTTT. Its protein is CSAKLIGINQPQHF.